This T cell receptor (beta chain) was recorded in a study of CD8 T cells in ankylosing spondylitis. General observations from the study: Prior work had noted some motif variants in reactive arthritis blood and synovial fluid. The authors reported significant enrichment of disease-linked clones in matched ankylosing spondylitis synovial fluid. Researchers report that disease-linked clones proved CD8+ and relatively rare in peripheral blood. Within ankylosing spondylitis blood, a TCR beta motif made up of seven to nine highly homologous variants appeared to be characteristic.

Each CDR3 protein is one row after TCRdb ran MiXCR on the 5' RACE reads. Of about 92,000 distinct CDR3 sequences listed, roughly 10% are singletons. The V and J ends lost 3 bases and 5 bases respectively, with 7 bases between them. The CDR3 contains 12 residues. Concerning this clonotype: Its matching antigen is unknown.

The TCR originated in a male donor with ankylosing spondylitis or in good health (not recorded which). J is TRBJ1-1 and V is TRBV12-3 or TRBV12-4, with D unresolved. The sequenced sample was blood, either unsorted or a sorted T cell fraction (not recorded which). CDR3 in DNA: TGTGCCAGCAGTTTCCTCCGAACTGAAGCTTTCTTT. As protein: CASSFLRTEAFF.